Listed here are 10 T cell receptor beta chains from one sample, sequenced in a study of T cell responses to AZD1222 COVID-19 vaccine. Profiled with immunoSEQ multiplex PCR; TCRdb holds only in-frame clones, not every one. The sample yields 87,000 or so clones, around 90% seen once. The sequences come from peripheral blood, collected on day 0 of AZD1222 vaccination. The receptors were gathered from an adult in good health.

J is TRBJ1-6 and V is TRBV10-3; D is uncertain. The germline gives CDR1 ENHRY, CDR2 SYGVKD. Trimming shortened V by 9 bases and J by 8 bases, and 14 bases separated the two germline ends. The CDR3 runs 13 residues. DNA of the CDR3: TGTGCCATGCCGAGGGAGTCCCATTCACCCCTCCACTTT. Translation gives CAMPRESHSPLHF.

The chain is built from TRBV3-1 (or the pseudogene TRBV3-2) and TRBJ1-1; D not certain. CDR3 length: 10 amino acids. The V and J ends lost 0 bases and 11 bases respectively, with 4 bases between them. From germline, CDR1 is LGHDT and CDR2 YNNKEL (reference sequence). This CDR3 reads CASSQEGAFF. CDR3 coding DNA: TGTGCCAGCAGCCAAGAAGGTGCTTTCTTT.

V gene TRBV3-1 (or the pseudogene TRBV3-2) combines with J gene TRBJ2-6, with 7 bases lining up with TRBD1. The junction had 10 bases not matched to a gene; V was cut back by 4 bases and J by 4 bases. The CDR3 consists of 17 residues. From germline, CDR1 is LGHDT and CDR2 YNNKEL (reference sequence). CDR3 in DNA: TGTGCCAGCAGCCCTCGGACAGGACCCTCGGGGGCCAACGTCCTGACTTTC. Its translation: CASSPRTGPSGANVLTF.

This clone came up once. The chain is built from TRBV4-1 and TRBJ1-5; D is perhaps TRBD1 (5 bases). The CDR3 covers 14 residues. The V end lost 4 bases, the J end lost 3 bases, and 10 bases lay between the germline ends. Germline V lookup: CDR1 MGHRA, CDR2 YSYEKL. CDR3 loop: CASSRGTLNQPQHF. DNA for the CDR3: TGCGCCAGCAGCCGCGGGACGCTCAATCAGCCCCAGCATTTT.

J is TRBJ2-1 and V is TRBV19; TRBD2 aligns across 9 bases. The ends lost 5 bases at V and 10 bases at J; junction bases unmatched: 12. The length of the CDR3 is 15 residues. CDR1 LNHDA and CDR2 SQIVND come from the germline V gene (reference sequence). The CDR3 sequence: CASSDGRGGLLEQFF. CDR3 in DNA: TGTGCCAGTAGTGATGGGCGGGGGGGCCTCCTAGAGCAGTTCTTC.

The chain carries TRBV4-1 and TRBJ2-7; TRBD2 matches at 9 bases. The CDR3 sequence is 15 residues long. V shed 0 bases, J shed 4 bases, and the junction held 4 bases outside the gene matches. Germline V CDR1 and CDR2: MGHRA, YSYEKL. The CDR3 spells CASSQDGLAGYEQYF. CDR3 sequence (DNA): TGCGCCAGCAGCCAAGATGGTCTAGCGGGGTACGAGCAGTACTTC.

Comments on this clone: Other nucleotide sequences from this sample produce the same CDR3. The chain joins TRBV6-4 to TRBJ2-5; either TRBD1 or TRBD2 may fit D (5 bases each). Germline V gives CDR1 MRHNA, CDR2 SNTAGT. The CDR3 loop spans 13 amino acids. The V and J ends lost 5 bases and 5 bases respectively, with 12 bases between them. The CDR3 loop reads CASSPGPGETQYF. For the CDR3, the DNA is TGTGCCAGCAGTCCGGGGCCGGGCGAGACCCAGTACTTC.

This clone showed up just once. This chain connects TRBV13 to TRBJ2-3, with 9 positions matching TRBD2. V was pared by 5 bases and J by 1 base, with 10 bases of the junction left unmatched. Germline V lookup: CDR1 PRHDT, CDR2 FYEKMQ (reference sequence). The CDR3 is 17 amino acids. The CDR3 spells CASSTLIAGERTDTQYF. The DNA for the CDR3 is TGTGCCAGCAGCACCCTCATAGCGGGGGAACGCACAGATACGCAGTATTTT.

The chain combines TRBV4-1 with TRBJ1-4; perhaps TRBD1 as D (6 bases). Looked up from germline, CDR1 is MGHRA and CDR2 is YSYEKL. This CDR3 spans 16 amino acids. V lost 2 bases and J 2 bases, leaving 12 bases between the germline ends. As DNA, the CDR3 is TGCGCCAGCAGCCAAAGTTGGGGGGCTACTAATGAAAAACTGTTTTTT. Amino acid sequence: CASSQSWGATNEKLFF.

The V gene is TRBV24-1, the J gene TRBJ2-3; D possibly corresponds to TRBD2 (5 bases). Trimming took off 12 bases at V and 2 bases at J, with 14 bases between the two ends. CDR1 is KGHDR and CDR2 is SFDVKD in the germline V gene. The CDR3 runs to 13 residues. The CDR3 protein is CAASDSVTDTQYF. The CDR3 coding sequence is TGTGCCGCGTCGGACTCCGTCACAGATACGCAGTATTTT.